This T cell receptor (beta chain) was observed in a study of T cell responses to AZD1222 COVID-19 vaccine. This clone was recorded a few times. The table came from immunoSEQ multiplex PCR; TCRdb's copy has only in-frame clones and leaves some out. The sample holds about 120,000 clones, about 92% seen once. The TCR originated in an adult who received the AZD1222 COVID-19 vaccine. This material consisted of peripheral blood, taken 28 days after the second AZD1222 dose.

CDR3 DNA: TGTGCCAGCGGACTTATACAGGGCTATGGCTACACCTTC. Its translation: CASGLIQGYGYTF. V usage is TRBV2 and J usage is TRBJ1-2; D perhaps matches TRBD1 (6 bases). The ends were cut back, 8 bases at V and 4 bases at J, with 14 bases in the middle. The CDR3 totals 13 residues. Per the germline V gene, CDR1 is SNHLY and CDR2 is FYNNEI.